These 32 T cell receptor beta chains were all obtained from the same sample, sequenced in a study of human T cells and chemical hapten exposure (dated by TCRdb to the early 2020s). The library was generated by RACE. For sequencing, a NextSeq 500 was employed. The raw public reads went through TCRdb reprocessing: fastp at Q25, MiXCR clone calling, in-frame beta chains kept. For every CDR3 protein sequence, its rows merge into one entry that carries the most common genes and DNA. The sample table holds over 75,000 distinct CDR3 sequences, of which about a tenth were seen once. In total, the top ten clones hold 0.8% to 1.2% of the sample. The label giving this sample's time point can be read as: patch test 3, about 24 weeks after DPC sensitization. The treatment or condition label here, explained by the study, means: therapeutic diphenylcyclopropenone sensitization with weekly scalp DPC. The material was whole blood, obtained in connection with sensitization to the hapten diphenylcyclopropenone (DPC). The receptors derive from a young woman with alopecia areata. Some clones in this sample may be carry-over from other donors' samples.

This clonotype was picked up a small number of times. This chain connects TRBV12-3 or TRBV12-4 to TRBJ1-3, with 7 bases that match TRBD1. The CDR3 runs to 14 residues. V shed 6 bases and J 5 bases; nucleotides not matched to a gene: 7. The CDR3 is CASSRQGGRNTIYF. The DNA of the CDR3 is TGTGCCAGCAGCCGACAGGGAGGAAGAAACACCATATATTTT.

The genes are TRBV10-3 and TRBJ2-1, with TRBD2 identical over 8 bases. The CDR3 extends over 14 amino acids. The V and J ends lost 2 bases and 5 bases, in that order; junction bases with no gene match: 2. Per germline, CDR1 ENHRY and CDR2 SYGVKD. CDR3 sequence reads: CAISERGGDNEQFF. CDR3 nucleotides: TGTGCCATCAGTGAGCGGGGGGGAGACAATGAGCAGTTCTTC.

This clonotype was observed many times. The gene calls are TRBV18 and TRBJ2-5; D is undetermined. This CDR3 region has 13 residues. Trimming pared 0 bases from V and 4 bases from J, leaving 6 bases between. Germline V lookup: CDR1 KGHSH, CDR2 LQKENI. In nucleotides, the CDR3 is TGTGCCAGCTCACCACCGACTGGAGAGACCCAGTACTTC. Amino acids: CASSPPTGETQYF.

This clonotype was recorded many times. V is TRBV27 and J is TRBJ2-3, with 9 bases that match TRBD2. This CDR3 region has 20 residues. The ends lost 3 bases at V and 5 bases at J; junction bases unmatched: 21. In germline, CDR1 is MNHEY, CDR2 SMNVEV (reference sequence). The CDR3 region is CASSFRRDGAGGGGLDTQYF. CDR3 nucleotide sequence: TGTGCCAGCAGTTTTAGGAGGGACGGAGCGGGAGGAGGCGGCTTAGATACGCAGTATTTT.

Ten or more counts support this clonotype. The V and J genes are TRBV10-2 and TRBJ1-6; D uncertain. This CDR3 comprises 12 residues. Germline CDR1 reads WSHSY; CDR2 reads SAAADI. V was cut by 6 bases and J by 7 bases, with 7 bases left in between. This CDR3 is CASRDPNSPLHF. The CDR3 DNA follows: TGCGCCAGCAGGGACCCGAATTCACCCCTCCACTTT.

The V and J genes are TRBV28 and TRBJ2-3; 8 bases line up with TRBD1. The CDR3 extends over 15 amino acids. The germline V gene has CDR1 MDHEN and CDR2 SYDVKM. V lost 4 bases to trimming and J lost 1 base; unmatched junction nucleotides: 4. CDR3: CASSSGQGGTDTQYF. CDR3 DNA: TGTGCCAGCAGTTCCGGACAGGGTGGCACAGATACGCAGTATTTT.

The chain recombines TRBV29-1 with TRBJ2-1; TRBD2 matches at 9 bases. After removal of 7 bases from V and 4 bases from J, the junction contained 8 bases not matched to a gene. Per the germline V gene, CDR1 is SQVTM and CDR2 is ANQGSEA. This CDR3 region has 14 residues. The CDR3 spells CSAEQRGAYNEQFF. The CDR3 coding sequence is TGCAGCGCTGAGCAGCGGGGGGCTTACAATGAGCAGTTCTTC.

This clonotype was picked up many times. This sequence joins TRBV18 and TRBJ2-7, with D possibly called TRBD1 or TRBD2 (5 bases each). Germline CDR1 is KGHSH and CDR2 is LQKENI. The CDR3 covers 15 residues. V dropped 0 bases and J dropped 2 bases, with 11 bases sitting between them. The CDR3 is CASSPPGRGPYEQYF. The CDR3 bases are TGTGCCAGCTCACCACCGGGAAGGGGACCCTACGAGCAGTACTTC.

This clonotype has a handful of counts. V and J are TRBV6-1 and TRBJ1-2, with D uncertain. In germline, CDR1 is MNHNS, CDR2 SASEGT. The CDR3 has 8 residues. V shed 10 bases and J shed 8 bases, with 5 bases lying between them. The CDR3 here is CATQGYTF. As DNA, the CDR3 is TGTGCCACACAGGGCTACACCTTC.

This clonotype appeared a few times. The chain joins TRBV12-3 or TRBV12-4 to TRBJ1-4; possibly TRBD1 for D (5 bases). The CDR3 loop spans 14 amino acids. V lost 6 bases and J lost 4, with 12 bases in between. The CDR3 coding sequence is TGTGCCAGCAGCATGACAGCTAATAATGAAAAACTGTTTTTT. Protein: CASSMTANNEKLFF.

This clonotype appeared many times. V and J are TRBV24-1 and TRBJ1-2; D is undetermined. V was shortened by 4 bases and J by 3 bases, with 5 bases between the two germline ends. The CDR3 spans 12 residues. In germline, CDR1 is KGHDR, CDR2 SFDVKD. CDR3 region: CATSDWDYGYTF. CDR3 DNA sequence: TGTGCCACCAGTGACTGGGACTATGGCTACACCTTC.

Here the CDR3 reads CSARDRASYEQYV. Here the CDR3 DNA reads TGCAGTGCCCGGGACAGGGCCTCCTACGAGCAGTACGTC. This chain links TRBV20-1 with TRBJ2-7; TRBD1 matches at 9 bases. The CDR3 extends over 13 amino acids. J gave up 0 bases and V 6 bases, and 3 bases lay outside the gene matches. In germline, CDR1 is DFQATT, CDR2 SNEGSKA (reference sequence).

This clonotype was detected many times. The J gene is TRBJ1-1, the V gene TRBV18; no reliable D call. The CDR3 has 14 residues. Germline CDR1 is KGHSH and CDR2 is LQKENI. Trimming removed 2 bases from V and 3 bases from J, with 10 bases in between. CDR3 in DNA: TGTGCCAGCTCACCAAGAGGAGGCGACACTGAAGCTTTCTTT. Encoded protein: CASSPRGGDTEAFF.

Only a few counts were recorded for this clonotype. The chain recombines TRBV11-2 with TRBJ1-5; D not resolved. The CDR3 loop spans 13 amino acids. Trimming pared 3 bases from V and 7 bases from J, leaving 10 bases between. CDR1 is SGHAT and CDR2 is FQNNGV in the germline V gene. CDR3 nucleotide sequence: TGTGCCAGCAGCTTGGAGAGGGAGCAGCCCCAGCATTTT. Protein sequence: CASSLEREQPQHF. Variable domain in full (rest from reference TRBV11-2 and TRBJ1-5): EAGVAQSPRYKIIEKRQSVAFWCNPISGHATLYWYQQILGQGPKLLIQFQNNGVVDDSQLPKDRFSAERLKGVDSTLKIQPAKLEDSAVYLCASSLEREQPQHFGDGTRLSIL.

This clonotype has a handful of counts. The V and J genes are TRBV29-1 and TRBJ2-1, with TRBD2 matching over 13 bases. The germline CDR1 and CDR2 sequences are SQVTM and ANQGSEA. J lost 9 bases, V lost 7 bases, and 12 bases had no gene match. This CDR3 region has 15 residues. CDR3 region: CSGRTSGSGAIEQFF. The CDR3 coding sequence is TGCAGCGGGAGGACTAGCGGGAGCGGTGCAATTGAGCAGTTCTTC.

This chain uses TRBV6-5 with TRBJ2-6; D gene uncertain. Germline V gene lookup returns CDR1 MNHEY and CDR2 SVGAGI. The germline V and J ends were trimmed by 6 bases and 0 bases, with 15 bases remaining between them. The length of the CDR3 is 17 residues. The CDR3 DNA reads TGTGCCAGCAGCCGCCTAGGGTCCCACTCTGGGGCCAACGTCCTGACTTTC. Protein product: CASSRLGSHSGANVLTF.

This clonotype was seen ten or more times. The chain uses TRBV29-1 and TRBJ2-3; D is unresolved. The length of the CDR3 is 12 residues. Trimming removed 2 bases from V and 5 bases from J, with 8 bases in between. The germline V gene encodes CDR1 SQVTM and CDR2 ANQGSEA. The CDR3 DNA reads TGCAGCGTTGAATTGGTCGTAGATACGCAGTATTTT. This sequence encodes CSVELVVDTQYF.

At least ten counts were recorded for this clonotype. V usage is TRBV10-2 and J usage is TRBJ1-6; 9 bases map to TRBD1. The CDR3 has 15 amino acids. Per the germline V gene, CDR1 is WSHSY and CDR2 is SAAADI. Losses at the gene ends were 6 bases for V and 8 bases for J; bases not matched to a gene: 8. The CDR3 here is CASRNRDRVDSPLHF. CDR3 DNA: TGCGCCAGCAGGAACCGGGACAGGGTTGATTCACCCCTCCACTTT.

This chain links TRBV6-1 with TRBJ1-4; TRBD1 is a possible D gene (5 bases). Between the trimmed V and J ends, which lost 5 bases and 8 bases, there was a span of 12 bases. CDR1 is MNHNS and CDR2 is SASEGT in the germline V gene. The CDR3 is made up of 13 amino acids. The DNA of the CDR3 is TGTGCCAGCAGTTGGGACTCGCCCGAAAAACTGTTTTTT. This codes for CASSWDSPEKLFF.

This clonotype has just a few counts. The J gene is TRBJ2-5, the V gene TRBV12-3 or TRBV12-4, with D uncertain. V lost 3 bases and J 3 bases, leaving 8 bases between the germline ends. This CDR3 is built from 13 residues. The DNA for the CDR3 is TGTGCCAGCAGTTTTGCTGACAAAGAGACCCAGTACTTC. Its translation is CASSFADKETQYF.

This rearrangement joins TRBV28 to TRBJ2-7; D not resolved. In germline, CDR1 is MDHEN, CDR2 SYDVKM. V lost 8 bases, J lost 1 base, and 12 bases lay in between. There are 13 residues in the CDR3. The CDR3 here is CASRPVPSYEQYF. Written as DNA, the CDR3 is TGTGCCAGCCGTCCCGTCCCTTCCTACGAGCAGTACTTC.

The sample holds a few counts of this clonotype. The chain couples TRBV11-2 to TRBJ2-5; 7 bases map to TRBD2. This CDR3 has 14 residues. With V trimmed by 3 bases and J by 2 bases, 3 bases remained unmatched. CDR1 is SGHAT and CDR2 is FQNNGV in the germline V gene. The CDR3 region has the DNA TGTGCCAGCAGCTTGGCTAGCGGTCAAGAGACCCAGTACTTC. It is translated as CASSLASGQETQYF.

This clonotype was recorded many times. The chain has TRBV29-1 and TRBJ1-1; 9 bases match TRBD1. Germline V gene data show CDR1 as SQVTM and CDR2 as ANQGSEA. The CDR3 is 15 residues long. V trimming: 5 bases; J trimming: 1 base; junction bases outside the gene matches: 8. DNA for the CDR3: TGCAGCGTTTTTAGGACAGGGGCAGCGAACACTGAAGCTTTCTTT. Protein product: CSVFRTGAANTEAFF.

This clonotype was counted only a few times. This chain joins TRBV11-2 and TRBJ2-1, with D possibly TRBD2 on 7 matching bases. Per germline, CDR1 SGHAT and CDR2 FQNNGV. The V gene lost 4 bases and the J gene lost 9 bases, with 10 bases spanning the gap. This CDR3 spans 12 amino acids. CDR3 sequence reads: CASSYRGGEQFF. The CDR3 DNA reads TGTGCCAGCAGCTATAGGGGGGGTGAGCAGTTCTTC.

This clonotype was seen repeatedly, ten times or more. The chain couples TRBV7-2 to TRBJ2-3; a weak D match, TRBD2 (6 bases). The CDR3 spans 15 residues. V lost 3 bases to trimming and J lost 1 base, with 11 bases between them. The germline V gene has CDR1 SGHTA and CDR2 FQGNSA. The CDR3 region has the DNA TGTGCCAGCAGCTTTAGCGGTACTGGCACAGATACGCAGTATTTT. This gives the protein CASSFSGTGTDTQYF.

This clonotype has more than one count but fewer than ten. This rearrangement joins TRBV5-6 to TRBJ2-1, with no clear D. The length of the CDR3 is 10 residues. Trimming shortened V by 5 bases and J by 11 bases, and 8 bases separated the two germline ends. Germline lookup yields CDR1 SGHDT and CDR2 YYEEEE. CDR3 region: CASRGPQQFF. The CDR3 DNA sequence: TGTGCCAGCAGAGGACCGCAGCAGTTCTTC.

This clonotype was found a few times. This chain connects TRBV7-2 to TRBJ1-5; D not resolved. Between the trimmed V and J ends, which lost 2 bases and 3 bases, there was a span of 8 bases. Germline values: CDR1 SGHTA, CDR2 FQGNSA. CDR3 length: 14 residues. The CDR3 coding sequence is TGTGCCAGCAGCTTACTAGACAACAATCAGCCCCAGCATTTT. Translated, it gives CASSLLDNNQPQHF.

The chain joins TRBV7-9 to TRBJ2-5, with D possibly being TRBD1 (6 bases). Trimming took 5 bases from V and 3 from J, leaving 13 bases between them. CDR1 is SEHNR and CDR2 is FQNEAQ in the germline V gene (reference sequence). This CDR3 contains 14 residues. In DNA, the CDR3 is TGTGCCAGCAGCGCCTCCCAGGGGAAAGAGACCCAGTACTTC. Its translation is CASSASQGKETQYF.

V is TRBV11-1 and J is TRBJ2-1; D perhaps matches TRBD1 (6 bases). The CDR3 length is 15 residues. The V and J ends lost 1 base and 4 bases respectively, with 11 bases between them. Germline V CDR1 and CDR2: SGHAT, FQDESV (reference sequence). The CDR3 region is CASSLGQEKYNEQFF. In DNA form, the CDR3 reads TGTGCCAGCAGCTTAGGACAGGAGAAATACAATGAGCAGTTCTTC.

This clonotype was recorded at least ten times. The chain carries TRBV6-6 and TRBJ1-4; a weak D match, TRBD1 (5 bases). This CDR3 region has 15 residues. CDR1 is MNHNY and CDR2 is SVGAGI in the germline V gene (reference sequence). Trimming took off 4 bases at V and 7 bases at J, with 16 bases between the two ends. CDR3 sequence reads: CASSFGRGGGEKLFF. CDR3 DNA sequence: TGTGCCAGCAGTTTCGGACGAGGTGGGGGTGAAAAACTGTTTTTT.

CDR3 loop: CASSQDSQGSQPQHF. In nucleotides, the CDR3 is TGTGCCAGCAGCCAAGATAGTCAGGGGAGTCAGCCCCAGCATTTT. The V and J genes are TRBV3-1 and TRBJ1-5; tentative D call: TRBD1 (6 bases). CDR3 length equals 15 residues. From germline, CDR1 is LGHDT and CDR2 YNNKEL (reference sequence). V was clipped by 0 bases and J by 6 bases, with 12 bases between them.

This clonotype was counted a few times. The chain recombines TRBV11-2 with TRBJ2-2, with 7 nucleotides matching TRBD1. The V gene end was trimmed by 6 bases and the J gene end by 4 bases; junction bases not matched to a gene: 5. The CDR3 covers 14 residues. Germline CDR1 SGHAT, CDR2 FQNNGV. The CDR3 DNA reads as TGTGCCAGCAGGAGGGACAGAACCACCGGGGAGCTGTTTTTT. This sequence encodes CASRRDRTTGELFF.